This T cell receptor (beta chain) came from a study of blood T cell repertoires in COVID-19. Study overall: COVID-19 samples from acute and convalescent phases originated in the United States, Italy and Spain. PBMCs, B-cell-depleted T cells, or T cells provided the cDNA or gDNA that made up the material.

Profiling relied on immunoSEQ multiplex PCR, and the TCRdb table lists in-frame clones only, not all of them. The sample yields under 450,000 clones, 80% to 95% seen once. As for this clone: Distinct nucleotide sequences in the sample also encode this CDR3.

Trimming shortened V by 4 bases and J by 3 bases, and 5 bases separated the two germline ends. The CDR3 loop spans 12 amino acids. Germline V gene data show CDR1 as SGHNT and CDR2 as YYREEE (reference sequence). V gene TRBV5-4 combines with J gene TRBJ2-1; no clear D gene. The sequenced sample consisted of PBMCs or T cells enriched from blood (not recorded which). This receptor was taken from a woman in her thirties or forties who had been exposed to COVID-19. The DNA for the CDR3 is TGTGCCAGCAGCCCGGGCTACAATGAGCAGTTCTTC. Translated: CASSPGYNEQFF.